The table lists the clone carrying this T cell receptor beta chain with a few counts. The target antigen is unknown. A minimum of 5 micrograms of total RNA was extracted per sample. CDR3 length equals 13 residues. Per germline, CDR1 DFQATT and CDR2 SNEGSKA (reference sequence). Unmatched junction bases numbered 9, after V lost 6 bases and J lost 5 bases. This entry is derived from a study of blood T cells in healthy people across ages. Study as a whole: Template switching recovered approximately one barcoded beta molecule for every two T cells.

Primers used in a second PCR of about 7 to 12 cycles were a sample-barcoded 5' primer and a J-beta primer mix. Every individual sample yielded 3 million or more paired-end reads (each containing CDR3). TCRdb reprocessed the 5' RACE reads via MiXCR and lists one record per CDR3 protein. The sample includes about 1 million distinct CDR3 sequences, 40% to 45% of them seen just once. Study-wide points: Significant beta diversity loss was already apparent by age about 42, declining roughly linearly.

This sequence joins TRBV20-1 and TRBJ1-1, with 7 bases that match TRBD1. Sequencing was performed on blood. This receptor was identified in a woman aged 55-69 years in good health. The CDR3 spells CSAPRQGGTEAFF. The CDR3 coding sequence is TGCAGTGCCCCTAGACAGGGTGGGACTGAAGCTTTCTTT.